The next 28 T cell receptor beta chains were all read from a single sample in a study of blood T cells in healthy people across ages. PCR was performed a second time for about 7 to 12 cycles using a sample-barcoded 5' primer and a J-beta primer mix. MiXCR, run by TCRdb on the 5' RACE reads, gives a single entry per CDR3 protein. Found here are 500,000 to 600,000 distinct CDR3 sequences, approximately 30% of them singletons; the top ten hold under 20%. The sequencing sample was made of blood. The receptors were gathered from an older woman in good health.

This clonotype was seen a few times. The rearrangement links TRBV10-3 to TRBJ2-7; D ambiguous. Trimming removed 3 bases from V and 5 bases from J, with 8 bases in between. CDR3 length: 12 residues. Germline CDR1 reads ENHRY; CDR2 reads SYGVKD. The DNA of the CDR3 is TGTGCCATCAGTGATAAATTGGACGAGCAGTACTTC. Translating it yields CAISDKLDEQYF.

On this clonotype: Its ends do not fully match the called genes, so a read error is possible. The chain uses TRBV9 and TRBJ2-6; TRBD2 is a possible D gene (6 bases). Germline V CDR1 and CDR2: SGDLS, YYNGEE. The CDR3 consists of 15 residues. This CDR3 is CASSVGGTGANALTF. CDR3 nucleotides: TGTGCCAGCAGCGTGGGAGGCACTGGGGCCAACGCCCTGACTTTC.

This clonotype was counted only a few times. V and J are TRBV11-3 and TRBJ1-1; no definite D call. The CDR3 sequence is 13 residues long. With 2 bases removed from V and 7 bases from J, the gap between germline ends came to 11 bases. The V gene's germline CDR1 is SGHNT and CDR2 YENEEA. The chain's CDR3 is CASSLRLTGEAFF. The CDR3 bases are TGTGCCAGCAGCTTACGCTTGACTGGTGAAGCTTTCTTT. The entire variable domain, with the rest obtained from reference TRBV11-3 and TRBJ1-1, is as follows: EAGVVQSPRYKIIEKKQPVAFWCNPISGHNTLYWYLQNLGQGPELLIRYENEEAVDDSQLPKDRFSAERLKGVDSTLKIQPAELGDSAVYLCASSLRLTGEAFFGQGTRLTVV.

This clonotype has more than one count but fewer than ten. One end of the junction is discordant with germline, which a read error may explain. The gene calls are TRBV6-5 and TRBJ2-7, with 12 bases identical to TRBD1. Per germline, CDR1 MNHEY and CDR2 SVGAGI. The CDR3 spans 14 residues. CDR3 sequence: CASSCRDRGPEQYF. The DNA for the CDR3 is TGCGCCAGCAGTTGCCGGGACAGGGGGCCCGAGCAGTACTTC.

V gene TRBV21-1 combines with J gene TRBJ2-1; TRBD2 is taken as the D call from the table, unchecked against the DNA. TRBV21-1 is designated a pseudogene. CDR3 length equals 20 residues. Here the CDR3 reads CASSKLLGTSGGPVYNEQFF. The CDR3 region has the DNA TGTGCCAGCAGCAAATTATTAGGGACTAGCGGGGGCCCGGTATACAATGAGCAGTTCTTC.

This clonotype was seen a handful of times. This CDR3 is CASSSPVGQGWDNEQFF. The CDR3 region has the DNA TGTGCCAGCAGCTCCCCCGTTGGGCAGGGGTGGGACAATGAGCAGTTCTTC. This chain links TRBV7-2 with TRBJ2-1, with D possibly TRBD1 on 6 matching bases. This CDR3 has 17 amino acids. Germline loops: CDR1 SGHTA, CDR2 FQGNSA. The germline V and J ends were trimmed by 4 bases and 5 bases, with 21 bases remaining between them.

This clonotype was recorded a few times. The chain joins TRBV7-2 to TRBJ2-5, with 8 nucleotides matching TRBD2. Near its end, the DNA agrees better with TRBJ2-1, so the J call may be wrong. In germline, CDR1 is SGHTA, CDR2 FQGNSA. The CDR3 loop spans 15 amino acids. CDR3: CASSLEAGARNEQFF. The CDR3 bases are TGTGCCAGCAGCTTAGAAGCGGGGGCCAGAAATGAGCAGTTCTTC.

CDR3 sequence reads: CASSIGRGRRDTQYF. Written as DNA, the CDR3 is TGTGCCAGCAGCATAGGCAGGGGGCGTAGGGATACGCAGTATTTT. The chain has TRBV7-6 and TRBJ2-3; 8 nucleotides align to TRBD1. With V trimmed by 5 bases and J by 6 bases, 10 bases remained unmatched. The CDR3 contains 15 residues. CDR1 SGHVS and CDR2 FNYEAQ come from the germline V gene.

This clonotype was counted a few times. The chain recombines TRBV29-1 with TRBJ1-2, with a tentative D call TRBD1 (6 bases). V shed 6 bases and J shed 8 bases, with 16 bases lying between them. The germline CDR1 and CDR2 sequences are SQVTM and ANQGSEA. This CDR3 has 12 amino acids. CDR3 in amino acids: CSVNQGPGGYTF. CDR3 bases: TGCAGCGTAAACCAGGGGCCGGGGGGCTACACCTTC.

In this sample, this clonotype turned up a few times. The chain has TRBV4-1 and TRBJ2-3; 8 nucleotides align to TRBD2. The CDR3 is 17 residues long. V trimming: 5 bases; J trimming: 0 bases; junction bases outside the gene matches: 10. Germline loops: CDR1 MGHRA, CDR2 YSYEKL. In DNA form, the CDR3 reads TGCGCCAGCAGCTTAAATCCGGGACTAGGCAGCACAGATACGCAGTATTTT. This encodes CASSLNPGLGSTDTQYF.

This CDR3 is CSDTPASGANVLTF. In DNA form, the CDR3 reads TGCAGCGATACTCCAGCCTCTGGGGCCAACGTCCTGACTTTC. The V and J genes are TRBV29-1 and TRBJ2-6; D not certain. Germline CDR1 reads SQVTM; CDR2 reads ANQGSEA. This CDR3 is 14 amino acids long. V was cut by 7 bases and J by 0 bases, with 10 bases left in between.

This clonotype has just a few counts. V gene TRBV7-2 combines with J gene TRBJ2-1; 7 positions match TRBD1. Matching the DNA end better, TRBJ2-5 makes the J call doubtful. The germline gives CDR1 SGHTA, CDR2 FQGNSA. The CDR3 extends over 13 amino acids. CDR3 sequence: CASSSQTGFSQYF. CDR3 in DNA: TGTGCCAGCAGCTCGCAGACAGGGTTTTCCCAGTACTTC.

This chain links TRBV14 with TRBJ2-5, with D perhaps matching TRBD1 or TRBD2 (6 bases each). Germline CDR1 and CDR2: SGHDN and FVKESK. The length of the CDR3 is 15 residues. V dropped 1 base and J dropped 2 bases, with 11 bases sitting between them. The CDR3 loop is CASSQVPGAQETQYF. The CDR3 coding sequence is TGTGCCAGCAGCCAAGTTCCGGGGGCTCAAGAGACCCAGTACTTC.

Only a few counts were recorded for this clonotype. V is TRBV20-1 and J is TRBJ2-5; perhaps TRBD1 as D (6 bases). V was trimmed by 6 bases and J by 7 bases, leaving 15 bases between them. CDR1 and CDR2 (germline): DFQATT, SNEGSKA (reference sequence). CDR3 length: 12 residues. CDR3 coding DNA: TGCAGTGCAGGGGGTCGATTGGTGACCCAGTACTTC. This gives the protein CSAGGRLVTQYF.

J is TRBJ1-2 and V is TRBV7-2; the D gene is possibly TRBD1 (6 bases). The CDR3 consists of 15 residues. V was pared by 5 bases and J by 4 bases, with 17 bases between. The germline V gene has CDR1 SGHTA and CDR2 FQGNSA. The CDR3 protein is CASSPDPTGIYGYTF. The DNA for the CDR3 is TGTGCCAGCAGCCCGGACCCGACAGGAATCTATGGCTACACCTTC.

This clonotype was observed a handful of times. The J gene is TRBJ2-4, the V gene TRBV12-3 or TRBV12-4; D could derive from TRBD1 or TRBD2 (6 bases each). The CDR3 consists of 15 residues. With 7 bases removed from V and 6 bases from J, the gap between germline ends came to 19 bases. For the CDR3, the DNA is TGTGCCAGCACCGTAGGGGGGCTCGGTCGAAACATTCAGTACTTC. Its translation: CASTVGGLGRNIQYF.

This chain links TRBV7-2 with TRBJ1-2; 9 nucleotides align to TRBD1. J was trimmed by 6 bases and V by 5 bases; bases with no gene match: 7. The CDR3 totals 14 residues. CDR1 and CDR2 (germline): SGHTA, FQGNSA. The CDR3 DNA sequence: TGTGCCAGCAGCGCCCGGGACAGGGTTGATGGCTACACCTTC. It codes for CASSARDRVDGYTF.

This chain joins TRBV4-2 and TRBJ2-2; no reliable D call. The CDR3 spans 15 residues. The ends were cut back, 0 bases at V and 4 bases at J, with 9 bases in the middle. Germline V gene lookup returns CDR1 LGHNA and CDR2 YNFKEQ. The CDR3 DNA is TGTGCCAGCAGCCAAGAGGAAGTCTTCACCGGGGAGCTGTTTTTT. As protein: CASSQEEVFTGELFF.

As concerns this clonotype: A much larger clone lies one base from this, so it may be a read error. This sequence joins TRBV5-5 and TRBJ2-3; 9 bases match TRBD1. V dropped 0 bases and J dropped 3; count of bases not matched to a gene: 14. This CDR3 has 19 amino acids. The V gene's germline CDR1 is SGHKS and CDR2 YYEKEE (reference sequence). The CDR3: CASSLDSRDRDQGTDTQYF. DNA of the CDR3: TGTGCCAGCAGCTTGGATTCCCGGGACAGGGATCAGGGTACAGATACGCAGTATTTT. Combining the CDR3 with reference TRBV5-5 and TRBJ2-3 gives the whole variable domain DAGVTQSPTHLIKTRGQQVTLRCSPISGHKSVSWYQQVLGQGPQFIFQYYEKEERGRGNFPDRFSARQFPNYSSELNVNALLLGDSALYLCASSLDSRDRDQGTDTQYFGPGTRLTVL.

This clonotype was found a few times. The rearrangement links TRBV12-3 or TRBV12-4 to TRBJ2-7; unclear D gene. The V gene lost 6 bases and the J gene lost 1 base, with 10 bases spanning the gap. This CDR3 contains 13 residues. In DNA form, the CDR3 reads TGTGCCAGCAGAGAAAGGAGATCCTACGAGCAGTACTTC. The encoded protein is CASRERRSYEQYF.

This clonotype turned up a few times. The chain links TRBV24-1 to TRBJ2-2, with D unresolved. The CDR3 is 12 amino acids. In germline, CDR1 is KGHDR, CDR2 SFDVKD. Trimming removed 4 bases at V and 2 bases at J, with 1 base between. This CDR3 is CATSENTGELFF. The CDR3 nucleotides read TGTGCCACCAGTGAAAACACCGGGGAGCTGTTTTTT.

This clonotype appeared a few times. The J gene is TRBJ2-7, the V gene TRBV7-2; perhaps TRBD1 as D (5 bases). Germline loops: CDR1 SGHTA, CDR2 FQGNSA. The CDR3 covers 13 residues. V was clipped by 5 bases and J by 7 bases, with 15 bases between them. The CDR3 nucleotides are TGTGCCAGCAGCCAAAACTGGGGCACGGAGCAGTACTTC. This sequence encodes CASSQNWGTEQYF.

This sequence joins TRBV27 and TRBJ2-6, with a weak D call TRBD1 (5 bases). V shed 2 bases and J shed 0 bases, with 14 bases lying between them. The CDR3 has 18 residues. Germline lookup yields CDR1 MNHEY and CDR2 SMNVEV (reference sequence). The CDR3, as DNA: TGTGCCAGCAGTTTAATTGTCGACAGAAACTCTGGGGCCAACGTCCTGACTTTC. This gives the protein CASSLIVDRNSGANVLTF. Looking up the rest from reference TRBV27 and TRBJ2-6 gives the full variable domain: EAQVTQNPRYLITVTGKKLTVTCSQNMNHEYMSWYRQDPGLGLRQIYYSMNVEVTDKGDVPEGYKVSRKEKRNFPLILESPSPNQTSLYFCASSLIVDRNSGANVLTFGAGSRLTVL.

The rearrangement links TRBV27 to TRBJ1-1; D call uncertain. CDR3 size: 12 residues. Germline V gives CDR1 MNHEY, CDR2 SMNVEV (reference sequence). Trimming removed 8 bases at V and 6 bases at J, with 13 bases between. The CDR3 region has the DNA TGTGCCAGCCCCCTTAACAGATCTGAAGCTTTCTTT. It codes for CASPLNRSEAFF.

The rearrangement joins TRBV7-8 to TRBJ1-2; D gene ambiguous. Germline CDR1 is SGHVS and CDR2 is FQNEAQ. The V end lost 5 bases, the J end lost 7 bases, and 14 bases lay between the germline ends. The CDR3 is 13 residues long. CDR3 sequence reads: CASSPRRRSGYTF. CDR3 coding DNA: TGTGCCAGCAGCCCCCGGAGGAGGTCTGGCTACACCTTC.

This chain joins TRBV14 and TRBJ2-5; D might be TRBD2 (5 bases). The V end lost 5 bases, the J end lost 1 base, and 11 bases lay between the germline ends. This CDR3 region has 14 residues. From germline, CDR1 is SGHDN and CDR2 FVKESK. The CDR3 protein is CASSSGFSQETQYF. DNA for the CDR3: TGTGCCAGCAGCTCGGGGTTTAGCCAAGAGACCCAGTACTTC.

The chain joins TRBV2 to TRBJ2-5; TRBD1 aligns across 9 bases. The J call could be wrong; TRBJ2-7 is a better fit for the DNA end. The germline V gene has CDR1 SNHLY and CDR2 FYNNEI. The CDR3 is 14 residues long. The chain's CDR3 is CASFTGTGKYEQYF. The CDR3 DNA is TGTGCCAGCTTTACCGGGACAGGGAAGTACGAGCAGTACTTC.

The CDR3 region has the DNA TGTGCCACCAGTGGGGCCGGGGCACCATCTCGGGGTGAGCAGTTCTTC. This sequence encodes CATSGAGAPSRGEQFF. The chain combines TRBV24-1 with TRBJ2-1; either TRBD1 or TRBD2 may fit D (5 bases each). This CDR3 is built from 16 residues. Germline CDR1 KGHDR, CDR2 SFDVKD. Between the trimmed V and J ends, which lost 5 bases and 9 bases, there was a span of 22 bases.